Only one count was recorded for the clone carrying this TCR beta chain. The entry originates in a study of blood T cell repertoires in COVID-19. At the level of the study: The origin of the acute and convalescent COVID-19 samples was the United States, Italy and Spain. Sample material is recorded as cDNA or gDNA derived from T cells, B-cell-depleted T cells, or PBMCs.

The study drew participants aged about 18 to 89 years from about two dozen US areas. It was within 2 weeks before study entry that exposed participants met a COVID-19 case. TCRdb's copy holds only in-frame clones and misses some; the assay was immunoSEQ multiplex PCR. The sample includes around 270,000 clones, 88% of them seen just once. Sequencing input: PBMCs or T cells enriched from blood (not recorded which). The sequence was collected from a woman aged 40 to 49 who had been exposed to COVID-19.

The CDR3 sequence: CASSQTGPGRLRPQHF. The CDR3 DNA reads TGTGCCAGCAGCCAAACGGGGCCCGGGAGGTTGCGGCCCCAGCATTTT. This chain connects TRBV27 to TRBJ1-5; a possible D gene is TRBD1 (5 bases). This CDR3 spans 16 amino acids. The germline V gene has CDR1 MNHEY and CDR2 SMNVEV (reference sequence). V gave up 6 bases and J gave up 9 bases, with 24 bases separating them.